Listed here are 7 T cell receptor beta chains from one sample, sequenced in a study of breast tumors, draining lymph nodes, adjacent tissues. Axillary draining lymph nodes of breast cancer patients supplied the node samples. MiXCR was run by TCRdb on the multiplex PCR reads, yielding one entry per CDR3 protein. The sample contains 250,000 or so distinct CDR3 sequences, about 30% of which appear only once. Sequencing was carried out using axillary lymph node tissue. The receptor set was obtained from a female donor with breast cancer. Some clones in this sample may be carry-over from other donors' samples.

There are a few counts of this clonotype. This chain links TRBV6-5 with TRBJ2-2, with D perhaps matching TRBD1 (6 bases). The V end was cut by 6 bases, the J end by 6 bases, with 17 bases between. Germline V gene data show CDR1 as MNHEY and CDR2 as SVGAGI. There are 15 residues in the CDR3. The CDR3: CASRRETGYAGELFF. In nucleotides, the CDR3 is TGTGCCAGCAGACGCGAGACAGGCTATGCCGGGGAGCTGTTTTTT.

CDR3 protein: CASKPGRNTGELFF. The DNA of the CDR3 is TGTGCCAGCAAACCGGGACGGAACACCGGGGAGCTGTTTTTT. The rearrangement uses TRBV6-5 and TRBJ2-2; D tentatively reads TRBD1 or TRBD2 (5 bases each). CDR1 and CDR2 from the germline V gene are MNHEY and SVGAGI. There are 14 residues in the CDR3. The V end lost 7 bases, the J end lost 1 base, and 10 bases lay between the germline ends.

The V gene is TRBV20-1, the J gene TRBJ1-2; TRBD1 agrees at 7 bases. CDR1 DFQATT and CDR2 SNEGSKA come from the germline V gene (reference sequence). The CDR3 is 12 amino acids. Trimming removed 3 bases from V and 5 bases from J; junction bases left unmatched: 3. The CDR3 region is CSASRDSYGYTF. CDR3 sequence (DNA): TGCAGTGCTAGTCGGGACAGTTATGGCTACACCTTC.

The sample holds many counts of this clonotype. The chain carries TRBV4-2 and TRBJ2-7; D is undetermined. The CDR3 consists of 17 residues. V was cut by 0 bases and J by 10 bases, with 25 bases left in between. Germline CDR1 and CDR2: LGHNA and YNFKEQ. In DNA, the CDR3 is TGTGCCAGCAGCCAAGAGGTCGGTTCCATCCCTCCCCGACTTCAGTACTTC. Translated, it gives CASSQEVGSIPPRLQYF.

Concerning this clonotype itself: Germline and junction disagree at one end, which may indicate a read error. This CDR3 is CAICESNSGRAYEQFF. For the CDR3, the DNA is TGTGCCATCTGTGAGTCGAATAGCGGGAGGGCCTATGAGCAGTTCTTC. The chain combines TRBV10-3 with TRBJ2-1, with 11 nucleotides matching TRBD2. The length of the CDR3 is 16 residues. Looked up from germline, CDR1 is ENHRY and CDR2 is SYGVKD.

The V and J genes are TRBV18 and TRBJ2-7, with 8 bases identical to TRBD2. CDR1 KGHSH and CDR2 LQKENI come from the germline V gene. The CDR3 loop spans 16 amino acids. The trim removed 3 bases at V and 4 bases at J, leaving 11 bases unmatched. The CDR3 nucleotides are TGTGCCAGCTCACCCCCCGGGGGAGCGGGAGCTTACGAGCAGTACTTC. This encodes CASSPPGGAGAYEQYF.

This clonotype was observed at least ten times. The rearrangement joins TRBV7-3 to TRBJ2-6, with TRBD1 matching over 9 bases. The germline V gene has CDR1 SGHTA and CDR2 FQGTGA. V lost 5 bases to trimming and J lost 1 base; unmatched junction nucleotides: 6. The CDR3 totals 17 residues. In DNA form, the CDR3 reads TGTGCCAGCAGCCCTGGACAGGGGAGGTCTGGGGCCAACGTCCTGACTTTC. Translated, it gives CASSPGQGRSGANVLTF.